This TCR beta chain derives from a study of cytomegalovirus exposure and HLA in healthy donors. On this clone itself: Its specificity is unknown.

Overall study findings and caveats: The classifier reportedly diagnosed cytomegalovirus status with high specificity and sensitivity. CMV serostatus was the only recorded immune exposure for donors.

Primers: 60 Vbeta forward and 13 Jbeta reverse. Clones were read by immunoSEQ multiplex PCR, and TCRdb kept only the in-frame ones, dropping some. This table has 110,000 to 150,000 clones, approximately 82% appearing once. The clonotype was recovered from a woman between 35 and 50 years old in good health and CMV-seronegative. The sample taken for sequencing was PBMCs.

CDR3 protein: CASSPLAGEQYF. The CDR3 region has the DNA TGTGCCAGCAGCCCCCTAGCGGGGGAGCAGTACTTC. The chain links TRBV13 to TRBJ2-7; 9 nucleotides align to TRBD2. V shed 5 bases, J shed 7 bases, and the junction held 3 bases outside the gene matches. The CDR3 is 12 residues long. In germline, CDR1 is PRHDT, CDR2 FYEKMQ (reference sequence). Drawing the rest from reference TRBV13 and TRBJ2-7, the complete variable domain is AAGVIQSPRHLIKEKRETATLKCYPIPRHDTVYWYQQGPGQDPQFLISFYEKMQSDKGSIPDRFSAQQFSDYHSELNMSSLELGDSALYFCASSPLAGEQYFGPGTRLTVT.